The TCR beta chain under discussion was sequenced for a study of shared clonotypes between healthy human individuals. Study at large: Three plates each covered CD4 naive and memory; CD8 naive two, CD8 memory one.

General study findings and limits: Memory subsets generally showed smaller estimated richness than naive subsets did.

The authors' processing: Filtering of immunoSEQ junctional sequences could not match full-length read filtering. Clones were sequenced by immunoSEQ multiplex PCR, and TCRdb holds only the in-frame ones, with some missing. The D gene and trimming were derived from the DNA, and the V and J assignments and clone size from that table. This repertoire shows a few million clones, around 90% found once; its top ten account for over 0.12%. From CD4+ cells came CD45RA+ naive and CD45RA-negative memory subsets. A note on this clone: Its specificity is unknown.

The sample taken for sequencing was naive CD4+ T cells sorted from blood. Subset described: CD45RA+ positively selected. The sequence was collected from a man aged 18-30 years in good health.

The CDR3 coding sequence is TGCGCCAGCAGCCAGCTGCCGCTGACTAACTATGGCTACACCTTC. It is translated as CASSQLPLTNYGYTF. The chain couples TRBV4-1 to TRBJ1-2; D ambiguous. Looked up from germline, CDR1 is MGHRA and CDR2 is YSYEKL. The V and J ends lost 3 bases and 0 bases respectively, with 11 bases between them. CDR3 size: 15 residues.